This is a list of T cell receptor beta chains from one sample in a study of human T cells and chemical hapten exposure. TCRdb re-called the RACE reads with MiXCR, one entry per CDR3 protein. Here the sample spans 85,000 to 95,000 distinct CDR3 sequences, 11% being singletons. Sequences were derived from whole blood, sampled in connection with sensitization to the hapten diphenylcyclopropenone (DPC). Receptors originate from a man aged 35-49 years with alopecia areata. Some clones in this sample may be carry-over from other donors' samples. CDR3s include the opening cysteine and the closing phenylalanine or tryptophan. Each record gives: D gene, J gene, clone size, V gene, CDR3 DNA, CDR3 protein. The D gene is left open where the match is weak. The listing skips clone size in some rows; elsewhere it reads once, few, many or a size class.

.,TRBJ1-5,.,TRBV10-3,TGTGCCATCAGTGAAGGAGTGCCCAGGCCCCAGCATTTT,CAISEGVPRPQHF
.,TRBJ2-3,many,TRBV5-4,TGTGCCAGCAGCCACGGGACTTCTGCCACAGATACGCAGTATTTT,CASSHGTSATDTQYF
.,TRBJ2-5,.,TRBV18,TGTGCCAGCTCACCCCCGGCACAAGAGACCCAGTACTTC,CASSPPAQETQYF
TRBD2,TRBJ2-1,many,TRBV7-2,TGTGCCAGCAGCACCGAAAGCGGGAGGGCGAATGAGCAGTTCTTC,CASSTESGRANEQFF
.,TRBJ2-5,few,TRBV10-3,TGTGCCATCAGTGAGTCTGTTGGTATTTCCCAAGAGACCCAGTACTTC,CAISESVGISQETQYF
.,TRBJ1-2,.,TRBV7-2,TGTGCCAGCAGCCCGACGAGCTATGGCTACACCTTC,CASSPTSYGYTF
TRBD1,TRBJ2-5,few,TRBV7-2,TGTGCCAGCAGCTCCGGGACAGGGTTAGAGACCCAGTACTTC,CASSSGTGLETQYF
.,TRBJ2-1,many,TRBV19,TGTGCCAGTAGTTCGGGGTGGGGGGTCACCTACAATGAGCAGTTCTTC,CASSSGWGVTYNEQFF
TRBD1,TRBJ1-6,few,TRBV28,TGTGCCAGCAGTTCCCGGACAGGGGGATCCTATAATTCACCCCTCCACTTT,CASSSRTGGSYNSPLHF
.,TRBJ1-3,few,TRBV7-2,TGTGCCAGCAGCTTAGCGAGGACGTGGAGTTTGTCCGGAAACACCATATATTTT,CASSLARTWSLSGNTIYF
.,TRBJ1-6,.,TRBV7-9,TGTGCCAGCAGCTCAGAACGGGATTCACCCCTCCACTTT,CASSSERDSPLHF
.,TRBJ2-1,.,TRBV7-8,TGTGCCAGCACTGAGAGGCTGGGCTACAATGAGCAGTTCTTC,CASTERLGYNEQFF
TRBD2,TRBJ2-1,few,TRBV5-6,TGTGCCAGCAGCTTGGGTTCTGGCGGGAGAAATGAGCAGTTCTTC,CASSLGSGGRNEQFF
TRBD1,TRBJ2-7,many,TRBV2,TGTGCCAGCAGTTGGACAGGGAAGGGCTACGAGCAGTACTTC,CASSWTGKGYEQYF
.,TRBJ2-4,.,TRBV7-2,TGTGCCAGCAGCCCAGACCGAGTAGCCAAAAACATTCAGTACTTC,CASSPDRVAKNIQYF
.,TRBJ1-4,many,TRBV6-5,TGTGCCAGCAGTTACTCCATTTCAACTAATGAAAAACTGTTTTTT,CASSYSISTNEKLFF
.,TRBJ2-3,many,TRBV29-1,TGCAGCGTAGTAGGACGGAACAAAGATACGCAGTATTTT,CSVVGRNKDTQYF
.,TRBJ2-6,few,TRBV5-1,TGCGCCAGCAGCTTCGGGGGCGCTGGAACTGGGGCCAACGTCCTGACTTTC,CASSFGGAGTGANVLTF
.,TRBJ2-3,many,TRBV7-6,TGTGCCAGCAGCTTTTCTAGACTTATCACAGATACGCAGTATTTT,CASSFSRLITDTQYF
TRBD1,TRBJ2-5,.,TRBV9,TGTGCCAGCAGCCCGTCGACAGGGGAAGAGACCCAGTACTTC,CASSPSTGEETQYF
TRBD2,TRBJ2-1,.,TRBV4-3,TGCGCCAGCAGCCAAGCGAGCGGGGGTTCCCACAATGAGCAGTTCTTC,CASSQASGGSHNEQFF
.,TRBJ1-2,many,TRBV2,TGTGCCAGCAGTGAGAGGGGCTCGGGCTACACCTTC,CASSERGSGYTF
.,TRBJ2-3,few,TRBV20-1,TGCAGTGCTAGAGACTTCTCTTATCCGGCTAGCACAGATACGCAGTATTTT,CSARDFSYPASTDTQYF
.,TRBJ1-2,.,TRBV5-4,TGTGCCAGCAGCGGTGGGGCGGGGGCAGGAAATGGCTACACCTTC,CASSGGAGAGNGYTF
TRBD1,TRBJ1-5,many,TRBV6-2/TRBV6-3,TGTGCCAGCAGTTGGACAGGGAGTCAGCCCCAGCATTTT,CASSWTGSQPQHF
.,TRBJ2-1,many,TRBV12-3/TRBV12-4,TGTGCCAGCAGTTTAGAAGGAGGGCAGTTCTTC,CASSLEGGQFF
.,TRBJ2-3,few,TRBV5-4,TGTGCCAGCGGACGGGACTCAAGCACAGATACGCAGTATTTT,CASGRDSSTDTQYF
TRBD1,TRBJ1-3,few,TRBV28,TGTGCCAGCAGTCCAGGGGGCACTGGAAACACCATATATTTT,CASSPGGTGNTIYF
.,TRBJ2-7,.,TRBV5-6,TGTGCCAGCAGCGACCCATACAGGGCAGTCGAGCAGTACTTC,CASSDPYRAVEQYF
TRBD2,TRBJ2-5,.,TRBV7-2,TGTGCCAGCAGCCTCGGCCTAGCGGGAGGAAGGCAAGAGACCCAGTACTTC,CASSLGLAGGRQETQYF
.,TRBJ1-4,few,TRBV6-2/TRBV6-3,TGTGCCAGCAGTTACAGGAGAACGGGATCTGCAACTAATGAAAAACTGTTTTTT,CASSYRRTGSATNEKLFF
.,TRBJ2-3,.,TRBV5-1,TGCGCCAGCAGCTTGGAACCTTCCACAGATACGCAGTATTTT,CASSLEPSTDTQYF
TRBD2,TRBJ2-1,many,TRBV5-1,TGCGCCAGCAGTAGAAGGGAGGGTGAGCAGTTCTTC,CASSRREGEQFF
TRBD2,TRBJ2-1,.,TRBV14,TGTGCCAGCAGCCAAGATGGGAGGGGCTGGTATGAGCAGTTCTTC,CASSQDGRGWYEQFF
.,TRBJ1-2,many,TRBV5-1,TGCGCCAGCAGCTTATCGCAGGGGCCCTATGGCTACACCTTC,CASSLSQGPYGYTF
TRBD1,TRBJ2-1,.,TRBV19,TGTGCCAGTAGTACGACAGGGGGGGGGAATGAGCAGTTCTTC,CASSTTGGGNEQFF
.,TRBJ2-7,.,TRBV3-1,TGTGCCAGCAGCCAAGATCGGGGGTTGGCCTACGAGCAGTACTTC,CASSQDRGLAYEQYF
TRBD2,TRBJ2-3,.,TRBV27,TGTGCCAGCAGTTTATCTGCGGGAGCAGCAGATACGCAGTATTTT,CASSLSAGAADTQYF
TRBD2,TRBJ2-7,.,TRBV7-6,TGTGCCAGCAGCTTAAACGAACCGGGACTAGCGGGAGACGAGCAGTACTTC,CASSLNEPGLAGDEQYF
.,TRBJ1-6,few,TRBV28,TGTGCCACCCGACGGACAATCAATTCACCCCTCCACTTT,CATRRTINSPLHF
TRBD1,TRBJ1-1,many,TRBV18,TGTGCCAGCTCACCGGGACAGTCGAACACTGAAGCTTTCTTT,CASSPGQSNTEAFF
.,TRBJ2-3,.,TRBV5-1,TGCGCCAGCAGCTTGGGCCGGACCCGTTCCGGCACAGATACGCAGTATTTT,CASSLGRTRSGTDTQYF
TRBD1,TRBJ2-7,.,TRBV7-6,TGTGCCAGCAGCTCACAGGACAGGGGGCACGCCTACGAGCAGTACTTC,CASSSQDRGHAYEQYF
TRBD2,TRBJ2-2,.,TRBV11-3,TGTGCCAGCAGACCACTAGCGGGTCCGGGCACCGGGGAGCTGTTTTTT,CASRPLAGPGTGELFF
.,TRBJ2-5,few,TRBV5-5,TGTGCCAGCAGCTTGGAAGGGTCCCAAGAGACCCAGTACTTC,CASSLEGSQETQYF
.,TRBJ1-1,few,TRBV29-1,TGCAGCGTTGTTGGGACACAGAACACTGAAGCTTTCTTT,CSVVGTQNTEAFF
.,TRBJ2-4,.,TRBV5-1,TGCGCCAGCAGCTTGGCCCCGCAAAACATTCAGTACTTC,CASSLAPQNIQYF
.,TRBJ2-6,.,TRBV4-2,TGTGCCAGCAGCCAAGATGGTATGGGAGCTGGGGCCAACGTCCTGACTTTC,CASSQDGMGAGANVLTF
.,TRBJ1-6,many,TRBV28,TGTGCCAGCAGTTTATCGGGGGCCACAAATTCACCCCTCCACTTT,CASSLSGATNSPLHF
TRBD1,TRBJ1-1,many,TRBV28,TGTGCCAGCAGTTTGTACACAGGGGGGGACACTGAAGCTTTCTTT,CASSLYTGGDTEAFF
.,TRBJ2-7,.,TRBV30,TGTGCCTGGAGCAGGGGCCCGAGCTCCTACGAGCAGTACTTC,CAWSRGPSSYEQYF
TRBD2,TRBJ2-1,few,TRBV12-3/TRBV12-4,TGTGCCAGTAGAACTAGCGGGTCCTACAATGAGCAGTTCTTC,CASRTSGSYNEQFF
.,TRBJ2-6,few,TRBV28,TGTGCCAGCAGTTCTGCGGCCTCTGGGGCCAACGTCCTGACTTTC,CASSSAASGANVLTF
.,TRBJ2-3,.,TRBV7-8,TGTGCCAGCAGCTTAGGGACCCATCGGACAGATACGCAGTATTTT,CASSLGTHRTDTQYF
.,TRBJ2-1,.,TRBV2,TGTGCCAGCGACAACCGGGGGTCTAGCTCCTACAATGAGCAGTTCTTC,CASDNRGSSSYNEQFF
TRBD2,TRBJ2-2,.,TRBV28,TGTGCCAGCTCCCGGGCTAGCGGGAGTGGGACCGGGGAGCTGTTTTTT,CASSRASGSGTGELFF
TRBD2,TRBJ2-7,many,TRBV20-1,TGCAGTGCTAGAGCGGGAGGGCCGTACGAGCAGTACTTC,CSARAGGPYEQYF
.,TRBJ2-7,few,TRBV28,TGTGCCAGCAGTTCAACGGGAGCTGAAAACTACGAGCAGTACTTC,CASSSTGAENYEQYF
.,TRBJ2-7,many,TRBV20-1,TGCAGTGCCCCCTCTGGGCACAGCTCCTACGAGCAGTACTTC,CSAPSGHSSYEQYF